The text below deals with one TCR beta chain. The germline V gene has CDR1 SNHLY and CDR2 FYNNEI. The CDR3 totals 14 residues. V lost 8 bases, J lost 5 bases, and 19 bases lay in between. This sample stems from a study of blood T cell repertoires in COVID-19. Study in general: COVID-19 samples collected from the United States, Italy and Spain covered acute and convalescent phases.

Assignment of participants to cohorts was predicated upon participant-reported clinical history. No more than 2 weeks before study entry, exposed participants had met a case of COVID-19. Original methodology: Amplification of reference gene primers was used by the study to estimate nucleated cell counts. Produced via immunoSEQ multiplex PCR; TCRdb's table is partial and in-frame only. The D gene and trimming were derived from the DNA, and the V and J assignments and clone size from that table. The sample records 430,000 or so clones, 70% to 90% being singletons. The chain is built from TRBV2 and TRBJ2-7; D is possibly TRBD2 (5 bases). This clonotype was obtained from a woman under 30 who had been exposed to COVID-19. Sequenced material: PBMCs or T cells enriched from blood (not recorded which). The CDR3 bases are TGTGCCAGCCAAGAGACGTGGAGGAGGAACGAGCAGTACTTC. This codes for CASQETWRRNEQYF.